These 29 T cell receptor beta chains originate from one sample sequenced in a study of blood T cell repertoires in COVID-19 (dated by TCRdb to the early 2020s). Receptor libraries were prepared by the immunoSEQ multiplex PCR assay. In its TCRdb copy, this immuneACCESS table keeps in-frame sequences only and misses some clones. Where compared with another copy, unresolved V genes explain less than half of these, and the others have no known cause. The sample profile shows about 150,000 clones; roughly 84% of them were found once. 0.63% of the sample is taken by the ten largest. The sequenced material came from peripheral blood. These receptors originate from a man in his fifties or sixties with COVID-19, enrolled during active disease.

The V and J genes are TRBV7-2 and TRBJ1-4; D is possibly TRBD1 (5 bases). V was cut by 1 base and J by 2 bases, with 11 bases left in between. The CDR3 consists of 16 residues. CDR1 is SGHTA, CDR2 FQGNSA, per germline. CDR3 residues: CASSLEGRVTNEKLFF. The CDR3 DNA sequence: TGTGCCAGCAGCTTAGAGGGCAGGGTGACTAATGAAAAACTGTTTTTT.

The chain uses TRBV11-3 and TRBJ1-4; D not certain. The germline CDR1 and CDR2 sequences are SGHNT and YENEEA. The CDR3 runs to 13 residues. V was pared by 1 base and J by 8 bases, with 8 bases between. The CDR3 is CASSLGPGEKLFF. In DNA, the CDR3 is TGTGCCAGCAGCTTAGGGCCGGGAGAAAAACTGTTTTTT.

The rearrangement links TRBV7-9 to TRBJ2-3; D is unclear. Between the trimmed V and J ends, which lost 1 base and 2 bases, there was a span of 10 bases. The length of the CDR3 is 15 residues. Germline values: CDR1 SEHNR, CDR2 FQNEAQ (reference sequence). The chain's CDR3 is CASSLVRQDTDTQYF. The CDR3 coding sequence is TGTGCCAGCAGCTTAGTCCGCCAGGACACAGATACGCAGTATTTT.

The chain combines TRBV3-1 (or the pseudogene TRBV3-2) with TRBJ1-1, with D maybe TRBD1 (5 bases). CDR1 and CDR2 from the germline V gene are LGHDT and YNNKEL (reference sequence). This CDR3 is 15 amino acids long. Trimming removed 4 bases from V and 5 bases from J, with 17 bases in between. The CDR3 region is CASSPPTAGPTEAFF. The CDR3 DNA follows: TGTGCCAGCAGCCCTCCGACGGCAGGGCCAACTGAAGCTTTCTTT.

The gene calls are TRBV29-1 and TRBJ2-4; D is possibly TRBD2 (5 bases). This CDR3 comprises 13 residues. Germline V gene data show CDR1 as SQVTM and CDR2 as ANQGSEA. V shed 6 bases and J shed 10 bases, with 19 bases lying between them. The CDR3 bases are TGCAGCGTCGCTCTTTATGAGGGTGCGATTCAGTACTTC. Its translation is CSVALYEGAIQYF.

The gene calls are TRBV7-9 and TRBJ2-3; 8 positions match TRBD2. The V gene's germline CDR1 is SEHNR and CDR2 FQNEAQ (reference sequence). Trimming cost V 8 bases and J 2 bases; bases outside gene matches: 6. The CDR3 runs 14 residues. CDR3 sequence: CASGFGGATDTQYF. The CDR3 DNA sequence: TGTGCCAGCGGTTTCGGGGGGGCCACAGATACGCAGTATTTT.

This rearrangement joins TRBV6-5 to TRBJ2-7; 7 nucleotides align to TRBD1. This CDR3 comprises 14 residues. V was pared by 8 bases and J by 0 bases, with 7 bases of the junction left unmatched. Germline loops: CDR1 MNHEY, CDR2 SVGAGI. The CDR3 sequence: CASGQDPSSYEQYF. The CDR3, as DNA: TGTGCCAGCGGACAGGACCCGAGCTCCTACGAGCAGTACTTC.

This clone was seen once. This chain joins TRBV6-5 and TRBJ1-2, with D tentatively TRBD1 (5 bases). The V gene lost 2 bases and the J gene lost 5 bases, with 9 bases spanning the gap. In germline, CDR1 is MNHEY, CDR2 SVGAGI. The CDR3 has 13 residues. The CDR3: CASSYVGGYGYTF. The CDR3 DNA sequence: TGTGCCAGCAGTTACGTGGGGGGATATGGCTACACCTTC.

The chain has TRBV7-2 and TRBJ2-1; 8 nucleotides agree with TRBD2. Per the germline V gene, CDR1 is SGHTA and CDR2 is FQGNSA. V shed 3 bases, J shed 6 bases, and the junction held 7 bases outside the gene matches. This CDR3 contains 15 residues. CDR3 sequence reads: CASSFGTSKPNEQFF. The CDR3 DNA reads TGTGCCAGCAGCTTCGGGACTAGTAAACCCAATGAGCAGTTCTTC.

The CDR3 DNA follows: TGTGCCTGGAGTGGCTACCCCCAAGAGACCCAGTACTTC. It specifies CAWSGYPQETQYF. The chain recombines TRBV30 with TRBJ2-5; D not resolved. The germline CDR1 and CDR2 sequences are GTSNPN and SVGIG (reference sequence). V lost 1 base, J lost 1 base, and 7 bases lay in between. The CDR3 is 13 amino acids.

The CDR3 protein is CASSLYLETQYF. CDR3 DNA sequence: TGTGCCAGCAGCTTGTATCTAGAGACCCAGTACTTC. This chain joins TRBV5-8 and TRBJ2-5; D remains ambiguous. This CDR3 contains 12 residues. Trimming took off 1 base at V and 4 bases at J, with 5 bases between the two ends. CDR1 SGHTS and CDR2 YDEGEE come from the germline V gene.

V gene TRBV5-4 combines with J gene TRBJ2-5, with 10 bases aligning to TRBD1. J gave up 4 bases and V 3 bases, and 0 bases lay outside the gene matches. There are 13 residues in the CDR3. Germline V gene lookup returns CDR1 SGHNT and CDR2 YYREEE (reference sequence). CDR3 in amino acids: CASSWTGGETQYF. The CDR3 nucleotides are TGTGCCAGCAGCTGGACAGGGGGAGAGACCCAGTACTTC.

The chain links TRBV4-2 to TRBJ2-1; 7 nucleotides line up with TRBD1. Germline V gene sequence: CDR1 LGHNA, CDR2 YNFKEQ. The CDR3 extends over 15 amino acids. With V trimmed by 4 bases and J by 4 bases, 7 bases remained unmatched. CDR3 in amino acids: CASSRDRASYNEQFF. The CDR3, as DNA: TGTGCCAGCAGCCGAGACAGGGCATCGTACAATGAGCAGTTCTTC.

V and J are TRBV18 and TRBJ2-1, with 7 nucleotides matching TRBD1. V lost 8 bases, J lost 7 bases, and 14 bases stayed unmatched. CDR1 is KGHSH and CDR2 is LQKENI in the germline V gene. The CDR3 covers 15 residues. The CDR3 spells CASTSGPTGLNEQFF. The CDR3 DNA sequence: TGTGCCAGCACCTCAGGCCCGACAGGGTTGAATGAGCAGTTCTTC.

The sample holds one count of this clone. The rearrangement uses TRBV12-5 and TRBJ1-5, with D tentatively TRBD1 (6 bases). This CDR3 comprises 16 residues. V was clipped by 7 bases and J by 0 bases, with 16 bases between them. The germline V gene encodes CDR1 LGHNT and CDR2 FRNRAP. The CDR3 loop is CASAQTGQYSNQPQHF. The DNA of the CDR3 is TGTGCTAGTGCCCAGACAGGCCAATATAGCAATCAGCCCCAGCATTTT.

Of note for this clone: In the same sample, other DNA sequences code for this CDR3. The chain is built from TRBV9 and TRBJ1-1; the match to TRBD1 covers 9 bases. The V gene's germline CDR1 is SGDLS and CDR2 YYNGEE. The CDR3 is made up of 15 amino acids. With 0 bases clipped from V and 5 bases from J, the junction kept 5 bases outside the gene matches. Here the CDR3 reads CASSVGGQGDTEAFF. Here the CDR3 DNA reads TGTGCCAGCAGCGTAGGGGGACAGGGAGATACTGAAGCTTTCTTT.

This clone was detected a few times. The chain links TRBV27 to TRBJ2-1; 10 nucleotides line up with TRBD2. The junction had 4 bases not matched to a gene; V was cut back by 7 bases and J by 7 bases. The germline gives CDR1 MNHEY, CDR2 SMNVEV (reference sequence). The CDR3 has 13 residues. CDR3 sequence (DNA): TGTGCCAGCAAGCGGGGGGGAGGGAATGAGCAGTTCTTC. The encoded protein is CASKRGGGNEQFF.

This chain links TRBV19 with TRBJ1-1; possible D gene TRBD1, 5 bases. The CDR3 covers 15 residues. The V end lost 5 bases, the J end lost 5 bases, and 18 bases lay between the germline ends. CDR1 is LNHDA and CDR2 is SQIVND in the germline V gene (reference sequence). CDR3: CASSYAGGGVTEAFF. DNA for the CDR3: TGTGCCAGTAGTTACGCCGGCGGGGGAGTGACTGAAGCTTTCTTT.

V gene TRBV7-9 combines with J gene TRBJ2-3; 7 bases are a match to TRBD1. CDR1 SEHNR and CDR2 FQNEAQ come from the germline V gene (reference sequence). The V gene end was trimmed by 5 bases and the J gene end by 2 bases; junction bases not matched to a gene: 7. The CDR3 runs to 15 residues. This chain's CDR3 is CASSLTTGITDTQYF. CDR3 nucleotide sequence: TGTGCCAGCAGCCTGACGACAGGGATCACAGATACGCAGTATTTT.

The rearrangement joins TRBV4-2 to TRBJ2-5; perhaps TRBD2 as D (6 bases). This CDR3 comprises 15 residues. Germline V gives CDR1 LGHNA, CDR2 YNFKEQ. The V gene lost 3 bases and the J gene lost 5 bases, with 16 bases spanning the gap. The CDR3, as DNA: TGTGCCAGCAGCCAGGGCCTGGGGGGTTCTGAGACCCAGTACTTC. Its protein product is CASSQGLGGSETQYF.

The chain couples TRBV6-5 to TRBJ1-4; D is uncertain. The germline V and J ends were trimmed by 8 bases and 5 bases, with 12 bases remaining between them. CDR1 is MNHEY and CDR2 is SVGAGI in the germline V gene. There are 13 residues in the CDR3. The CDR3 sequence is CASRPERNEKLFF. The CDR3 region has the DNA TGTGCCAGCCGGCCGGAGAGAAATGAAAAACTGTTTTTT.

The V gene is TRBV7-2, the J gene TRBJ1-1; D is undetermined. V was pared by 5 bases and J by 5 bases, with 12 bases between. This CDR3 spans 13 amino acids. From germline, CDR1 is SGHTA and CDR2 FQGNSA. The CDR3 reads CASSGLIRTEAFF. The CDR3 nucleotides are TGTGCCAGCAGCGGCCTGATAAGAACTGAAGCTTTCTTT. The full variable domain, in which reference TRBV7-2 and TRBJ1-1 provide the parts outside the CDR3, is GAGVSQSPSNKVTEKGKDVELRCDPISGHTALYWYRQSLGQGLEFLIYFQGNSAPDKSGLPSDRFSAERTGGSVSTLTIQRTQQEDSAVYLCASSGLIRTEAFFGQGTRLTVV.

The chain joins TRBV3-1 (or the pseudogene TRBV3-2) to TRBJ1-6; D may be TRBD1 (5 bases). This CDR3 has 14 amino acids. V lost 4 bases and J lost 5, with 9 bases in between. Germline CDR1 and CDR2: LGHDT and YNNKEL (reference sequence). CDR3 loop: CASSRDSNNSPLHF. CDR3 DNA: TGTGCCAGCAGCCGGGACTCGAATAATTCACCCCTCCACTTT.

V usage is TRBV19 and J usage is TRBJ1-1, with D perhaps matching TRBD1 (5 bases). Looked up from germline, CDR1 is LNHDA and CDR2 is SQIVND (reference sequence). The CDR3 is 15 amino acids. Trimming took off 4 bases at V and 5 bases at J, with 17 bases between the two ends. The CDR3 reads CASSTAPGIGTEAFF. DNA of the CDR3: TGTGCCAGTAGTACCGCGCCAGGGATCGGGACTGAAGCTTTCTTT.

The table lists this clone with a few counts. V is TRBV28 and J is TRBJ1-5, with TRBD1 identical over 8 bases. CDR3 size: 16 residues. The J segment lost 2 bases and the V segment lost 6 bases, leaving 9 bases of the junction unmatched. Looked up from germline, CDR1 is MDHEN and CDR2 is SYDVKM. The DNA of the CDR3 is TGTGCCAGCAGATCTCAGAACAGGGGGGGCAATCAGCCCCAGCATTTT. Protein sequence: CASRSQNRGGNQPQHF.

This chain uses TRBV28 with TRBJ1-3; 7 bases line up with TRBD1. The germline V gene encodes CDR1 MDHEN and CDR2 SYDVKM. The CDR3 contains 15 residues. V gave up 5 bases and J gave up 4 bases; unmatched junction bases: 8. The CDR3 DNA reads as TGTGCCAGCAGTCCATCGACAGGGTTGGGAAACACCATATATTTT. The encoded protein is CASSPSTGLGNTIYF.

The chain is built from TRBV18 and TRBJ1-1, with D possibly being TRBD1 (5 bases). From germline, CDR1 is KGHSH and CDR2 LQKENI. Trimming took 2 bases from V and 1 from J, leaving 8 bases between them. The CDR3 sequence is 14 residues long. The DNA of the CDR3 is TGTGCCAGCTCACCAGCCAGGGAGAACACTGAAGCTTTCTTT. As protein: CASSPARENTEAFF.

This clone was detected only a few times. The rearrangement links TRBV4-3 to TRBJ2-7, with TRBD2 identical over 13 bases. The CDR3 covers 16 residues. J was trimmed by 6 bases and V by 2 bases; bases with no gene match: 7. Germline loops: CDR1 LGHNA, CDR2 YSLEER. The CDR3, as DNA: TGCGCCAGCAGCCAACGGACGGGACTAGCGGGAACCGAGCAGTACTTC. As protein: CASSQRTGLAGTEQYF.

The V call is TRBV7-9, the J call TRBJ2-7; 15 nucleotides align to TRBD2. CDR3 length equals 17 residues. The trim removed 6 bases at V and 2 bases at J, leaving 8 bases unmatched. In germline, CDR1 is SEHNR, CDR2 FQNEAQ (reference sequence). CDR3 coding DNA: TGTGCCAGCAGTTTGGGACTAGCGGGAGGATTTGCCTACGAGCAGTACTTC. Translation gives CASSLGLAGGFAYEQYF.